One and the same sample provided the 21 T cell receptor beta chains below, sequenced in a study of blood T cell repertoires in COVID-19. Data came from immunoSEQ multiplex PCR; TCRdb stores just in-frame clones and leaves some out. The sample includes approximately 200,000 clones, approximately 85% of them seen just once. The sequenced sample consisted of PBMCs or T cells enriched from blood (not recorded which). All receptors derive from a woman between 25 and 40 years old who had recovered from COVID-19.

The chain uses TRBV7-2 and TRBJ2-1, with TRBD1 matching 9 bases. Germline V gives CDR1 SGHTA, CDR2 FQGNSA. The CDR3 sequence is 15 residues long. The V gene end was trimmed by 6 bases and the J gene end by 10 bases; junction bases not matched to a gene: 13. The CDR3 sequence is CASSSGTGFLQEQFF. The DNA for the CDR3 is TGTGCCAGCAGTTCCGGGACAGGGTTCCTCCAGGAGCAGTTCTTC.

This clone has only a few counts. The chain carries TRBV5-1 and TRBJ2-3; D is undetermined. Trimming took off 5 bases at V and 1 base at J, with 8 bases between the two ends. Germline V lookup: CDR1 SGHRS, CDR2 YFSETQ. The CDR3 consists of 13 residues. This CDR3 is CASSSVGTDTQYF. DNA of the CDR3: TGCGCCAGCAGTTCAGTGGGCACAGATACGCAGTATTTT.

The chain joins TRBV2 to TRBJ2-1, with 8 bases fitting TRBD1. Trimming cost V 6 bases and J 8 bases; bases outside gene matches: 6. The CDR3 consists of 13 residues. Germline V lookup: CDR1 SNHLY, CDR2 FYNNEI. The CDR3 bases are TGTGCCAGCAGGACAGGGGTTATCGATGAGCAGTTCTTC. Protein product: CASRTGVIDEQFF. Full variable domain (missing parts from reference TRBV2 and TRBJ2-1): EPEVTQTPSHQVTQMGQEVILRCVPISNHLYFYWYRQILGQKVEFLVSFYNNEISEKSEIFDDQFSVERPDGSNFTLKIRSTKLEDSAMYFCASRTGVIDEQFFGPGTRLTVL.

In nucleotides, the CDR3 is TGTGCCAGCAGCTTGGACACAGGCCTCTATGGCTACACCTTC. It codes for CASSLDTGLYGYTF. J is TRBJ1-2 and V is TRBV5-6, with D perhaps TRBD1 (5 bases). The V end was cut by 0 bases, the J end by 4 bases, with 10 bases between. This CDR3 spans 14 amino acids. Germline V CDR1 and CDR2: SGHDT, YYEEEE.

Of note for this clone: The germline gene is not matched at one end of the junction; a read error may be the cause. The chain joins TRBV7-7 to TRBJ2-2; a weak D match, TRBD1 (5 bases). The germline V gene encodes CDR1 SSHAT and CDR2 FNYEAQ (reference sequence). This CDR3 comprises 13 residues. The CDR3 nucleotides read TGTGCTAGCAGCTTATTGGTGGGGCGGGAGCTGTTTTTT. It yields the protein CASSLLVGRELFF.

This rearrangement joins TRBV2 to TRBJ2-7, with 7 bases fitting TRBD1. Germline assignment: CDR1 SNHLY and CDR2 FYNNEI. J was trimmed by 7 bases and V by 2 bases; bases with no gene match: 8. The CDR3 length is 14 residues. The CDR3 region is CASSERGQVPEQYF. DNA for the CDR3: TGTGCCAGCAGTGAAAGAGGACAGGTTCCGGAGCAGTACTTC.

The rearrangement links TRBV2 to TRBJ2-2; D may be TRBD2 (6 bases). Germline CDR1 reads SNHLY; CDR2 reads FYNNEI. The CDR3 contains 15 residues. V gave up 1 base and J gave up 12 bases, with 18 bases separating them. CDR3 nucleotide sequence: TGTGCCAGCAGTGAAGGACCTAGTGGCGGGGATAAGCTGTTTTTT. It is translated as CASSEGPSGGDKLFF.

The CDR3 DNA is TGTGCCAGCTCATCGCTACAGGGGGCTCTGGCCGGGGAGCTGTTTTTT. Its translation: CASSSLQGALAGELFF. The chain uses TRBV18 and TRBJ2-2, with 9 nucleotides matching TRBD1. The CDR3 covers 16 residues. Germline loops: CDR1 KGHSH, CDR2 LQKENI. J was trimmed by 6 bases and V by 5 bases; bases with no gene match: 10.

The CDR3 loop reads CASSQDHRAGNTIYF. The CDR3 DNA is TGTGCCAGCAGCCAAGATCACAGGGCTGGAAACACCATATATTTT. The chain couples TRBV14 to TRBJ1-3; D is perhaps TRBD1 (6 bases). Germline lookup yields CDR1 SGHDN and CDR2 FVKESK. This CDR3 is 15 amino acids long. Between the trimmed V and J ends, which lost 0 bases and 2 bases, there was a span of 8 bases.

DNA of the CDR3: TGTGCCAGCAGCGGAATCACAGGGGCCGCCCAAGAGACCCAGTACTTC. This codes for CASSGITGAAQETQYF. This sequence joins TRBV27 and TRBJ2-5; 7 bases are shared with TRBD1. This CDR3 has 16 amino acids. From germline, CDR1 is MNHEY and CDR2 SMNVEV (reference sequence). Trimming took 6 bases from V and 1 from J; bases not matched to a gene: 11.

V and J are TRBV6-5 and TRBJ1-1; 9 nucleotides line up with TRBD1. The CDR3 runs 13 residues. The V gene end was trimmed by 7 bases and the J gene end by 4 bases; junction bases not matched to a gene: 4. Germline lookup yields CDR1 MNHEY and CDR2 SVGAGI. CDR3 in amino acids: CASNRDRVTEAFF. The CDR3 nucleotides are TGTGCCAGCAACCGGGACAGGGTCACTGAAGCTTTCTTT.

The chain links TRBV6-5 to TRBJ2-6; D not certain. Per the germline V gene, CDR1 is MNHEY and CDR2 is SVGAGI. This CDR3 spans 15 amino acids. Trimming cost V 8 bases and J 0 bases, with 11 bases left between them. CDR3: CASSPGLSGANVLTF. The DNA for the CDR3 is TGTGCCAGCTCACCAGGTCTCTCTGGGGCCAACGTCCTGACTTTC.

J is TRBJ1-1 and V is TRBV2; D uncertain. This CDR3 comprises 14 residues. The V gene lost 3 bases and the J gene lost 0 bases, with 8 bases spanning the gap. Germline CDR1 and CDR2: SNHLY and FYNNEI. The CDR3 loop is CASSDPGLNTEAFF. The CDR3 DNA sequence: TGTGCCAGCAGTGATCCGGGATTGAACACTGAAGCTTTCTTT.

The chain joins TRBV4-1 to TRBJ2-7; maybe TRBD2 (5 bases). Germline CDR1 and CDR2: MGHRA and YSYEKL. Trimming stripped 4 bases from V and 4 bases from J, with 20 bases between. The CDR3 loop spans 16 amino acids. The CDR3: CASSLAPGGISYEQYF. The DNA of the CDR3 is TGCGCCAGCAGCCTAGCTCCAGGAGGTATCAGTTACGAGCAGTACTTC.

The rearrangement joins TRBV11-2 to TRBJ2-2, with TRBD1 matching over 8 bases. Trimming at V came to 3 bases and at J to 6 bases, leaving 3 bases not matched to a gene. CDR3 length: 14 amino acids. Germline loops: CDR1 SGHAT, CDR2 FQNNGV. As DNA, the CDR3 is TGTGCCAGCAGCTTGCTGACAGGGGCCGGGGAGCTGTTTTTT. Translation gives CASSLLTGAGELFF.

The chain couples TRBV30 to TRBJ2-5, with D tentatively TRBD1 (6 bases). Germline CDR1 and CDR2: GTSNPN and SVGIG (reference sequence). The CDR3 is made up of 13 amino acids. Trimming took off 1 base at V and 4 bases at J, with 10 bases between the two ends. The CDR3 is CAWSDLQGETQYF. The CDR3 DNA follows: TGTGCCTGGAGTGACCTACAGGGAGAGACCCAGTACTTC.

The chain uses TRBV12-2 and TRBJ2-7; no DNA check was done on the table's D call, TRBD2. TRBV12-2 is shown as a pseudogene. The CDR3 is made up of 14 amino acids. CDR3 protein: CASRFSGGNYEQYF. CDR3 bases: TGTGCAAGTCGCTTTAGCGGGGGAAACTACGAGCAGTACTTC.

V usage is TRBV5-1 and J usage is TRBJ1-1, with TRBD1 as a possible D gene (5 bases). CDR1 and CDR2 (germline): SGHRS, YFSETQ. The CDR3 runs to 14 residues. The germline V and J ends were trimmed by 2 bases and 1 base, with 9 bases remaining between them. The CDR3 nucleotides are TGCGCCAGCAGCTTCCCCAGGGAGAACACTGAAGCTTTCTTT. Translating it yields CASSFPRENTEAFF.

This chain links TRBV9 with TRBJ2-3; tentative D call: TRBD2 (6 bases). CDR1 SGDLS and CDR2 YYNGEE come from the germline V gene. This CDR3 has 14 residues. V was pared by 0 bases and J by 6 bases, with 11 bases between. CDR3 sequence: CASSVAGTGDTQYF. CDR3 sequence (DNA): TGTGCCAGCAGCGTAGCTGGGACTGGGGATACGCAGTATTTT.

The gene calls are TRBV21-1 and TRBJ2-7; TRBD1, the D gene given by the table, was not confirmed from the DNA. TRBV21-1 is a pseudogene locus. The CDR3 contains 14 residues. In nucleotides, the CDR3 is TGTGCCAGCAGCAAAGGGCCCACCCCCTACGAGCAGTACTTC. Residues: CASSKGPTPYEQYF.

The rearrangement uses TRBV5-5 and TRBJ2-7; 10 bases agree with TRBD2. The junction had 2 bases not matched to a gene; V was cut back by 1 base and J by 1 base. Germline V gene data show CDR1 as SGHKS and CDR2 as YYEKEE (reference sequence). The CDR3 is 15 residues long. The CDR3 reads CASSLLAGDSYEQYF. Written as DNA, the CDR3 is TGTGCCAGCAGCTTGCTAGCGGGAGATTCCTACGAGCAGTACTTC.